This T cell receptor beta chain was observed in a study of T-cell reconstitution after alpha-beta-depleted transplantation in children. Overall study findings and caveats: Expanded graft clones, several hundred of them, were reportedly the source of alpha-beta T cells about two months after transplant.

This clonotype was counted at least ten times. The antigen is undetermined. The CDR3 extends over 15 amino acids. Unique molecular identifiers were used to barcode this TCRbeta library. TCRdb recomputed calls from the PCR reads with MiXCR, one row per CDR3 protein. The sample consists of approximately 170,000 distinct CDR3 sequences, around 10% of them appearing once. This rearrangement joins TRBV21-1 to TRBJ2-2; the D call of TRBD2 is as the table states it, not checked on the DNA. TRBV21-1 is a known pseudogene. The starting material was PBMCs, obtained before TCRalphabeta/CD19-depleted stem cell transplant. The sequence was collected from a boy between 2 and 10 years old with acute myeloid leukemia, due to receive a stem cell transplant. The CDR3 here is CASSETGTSPGELFF. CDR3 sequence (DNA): TGTGCCAGCAGCGAAACCGGGACTAGTCCCGGGGAGCTGTTTTTT.